Following are 8 T cell receptor beta chains from one sample sequenced in a study of tumor and adjacent non-tumor tissue in lung cancer. Three rounds of nested PCR, following a modified ARM-PCR protocol, produced the TCRbeta library. MiXCR was run by TCRdb on the multiplex PCR reads, yielding one entry per CDR3 protein. The sample has approximately 130,000 distinct CDR3 sequences, 66% seen once. This sample's RNA came from whole unsorted tissue. Material: lung tumor tissue. All receptors derive from a man aged 30 to 39 with non-small cell lung cancer.

About this clonotype: Relative to the germline gene, one junction end is altered; a read error may explain this. Here the CDR3 reads CASSLSPRTALF. CDR3 nucleotide sequence: TGTGCCAGCAGCTTATCCCCTCGAACAGCTTTATTT. The V and J genes are TRBV11-1 and TRBJ1-1; D unclear. The germline gives CDR1 SGHAT, CDR2 FQDESV (reference sequence). The CDR3 has 12 amino acids.

V gene TRBV6-1 combines with J gene TRBJ2-3, with 14 bases aligning to TRBD2. Germline V gene data show CDR1 as MNHNS and CDR2 as SASEGT. The CDR3 contains 14 residues. V was pared by 10 bases and J by 3 bases, with 3 bases of the junction left unmatched. This CDR3 is CANGTSGRTDTQYF. The CDR3 bases are TGTGCCAACGGGACTAGCGGGAGAACAGATACGCAGTATTTT.

A word on this clonotype: Its ends do not fully match the called genes, so a read error is possible. The chain joins TRBV11-3 to TRBJ2-1; weak D call: TRBD2 (6 bases). The CDR3 sequence is 16 residues long. Germline V gene sequence: CDR1 SGHNT, CDR2 YENEEA. CDR3 nucleotide sequence: TGTGTCAGCAGCTTAAATGCTAGCGCCTACTGCAATGAGCAGTTCTTC. Translation gives CVSSLNASAYCNEQFF.

Note on this clonotype: This could be a read error, since a much larger clone is one nucleotide away. The CDR3 region is CSASETSGRAVYNEQFF. CDR3 DNA: TGCAGTGCTAGCGAGACTAGCGGGAGGGCCGTTTACAATGAGCAGTTCTTC. The J gene is TRBJ2-1, the V gene TRBV20-1; TRBD2 aligns across 14 bases. CDR3 length equals 17 residues. V shed 3 bases and J 4 bases; nucleotides not matched to a gene: 8. The V gene's germline CDR1 is DFQATT and CDR2 SNEGSKA (reference sequence).

This clonotype occurred once. Without the conserved terminal phenylalanine or tryptophan, this CDR3 likely stems from a read error. The chain uses TRBV11-2 and TRBJ2-1; D remains unclear. CDR1 is SGHAT, CDR2 FQNNGV, per germline. CDR3 size: 13 residues. The CDR3 coding sequence is TGTGCCAGTAGCTATCAGGTGTGGGATGAACAGTTCCTC. Translation gives CASSYQVWDEQFL.

Worth noting for this clonotype: The junction does not match germline at one end; this may be a read error. CDR3 in amino acids: CSVRDLQGYEQYF. The CDR3 coding sequence is TGCAGTGTTAGAGATTTACAGGGCTACGAGCAGTACTTC. The chain has TRBV20-1 and TRBJ2-7; D is possibly TRBD1 (6 bases). In germline, CDR1 is DFQATT, CDR2 SNEGSKA (reference sequence). The CDR3 spans 13 residues.

V is TRBV5-6 and J is TRBJ2-5; no firm D call. Germline lookup yields CDR1 SGHDT and CDR2 YYEEEE. V shed 5 bases and J shed 0 bases, with 14 bases lying between them. The CDR3 extends over 15 amino acids. In DNA form, the CDR3 reads TGTGCCAGCAGAATTGGCAATATGTACCAAGAGACCCAGTACTTC. Amino acids: CASRIGNMYQETQYF.

This clonotype was picked up many times. The rearrangement uses TRBV6-1 and TRBJ2-5, with D maybe TRBD1 (5 bases). V was trimmed by 6 bases and J by 0 bases, leaving 5 bases between them. The CDR3 runs to 12 residues. Per the germline V gene, CDR1 is MNHNS and CDR2 is SASEGT. CDR3 region: CASRTDQETQYF. The CDR3 region has the DNA TGTGCCAGCAGGACAGACCAAGAGACCCAGTACTTC.